Given below is one TCR beta chain in context. The second PCR ran roughly 6 to 11 cycles with a sample-barcoded 5' primer and J-beta primers. From the 5' RACE reads, TCRdb called clonotypes with MiXCR, one entry per CDR3 protein. This repertoire shows around 900,000 distinct CDR3 sequences, roughly 51% found once; its top ten account for 20% to 25%. This specimen comes from a study of blood T cells in healthy people across ages. The clonotype comes from a woman aged 60 to 75 in good health. Sample: blood.

CDR3 nucleotide sequence: TGCGCCAGCAGCCATGGACAGGCCTTGGCCTACGAGCAGTACTTC. This translates into CASSHGQALAYEQYF. J is TRBJ2-7 and V is TRBV4-1; TRBD1 matches at 7 bases. V shed 3 bases and J 2 bases; nucleotides not matched to a gene: 7. Germline CDR1 reads MGHRA; CDR2 reads YSYEKL. CDR3 length equals 15 residues.